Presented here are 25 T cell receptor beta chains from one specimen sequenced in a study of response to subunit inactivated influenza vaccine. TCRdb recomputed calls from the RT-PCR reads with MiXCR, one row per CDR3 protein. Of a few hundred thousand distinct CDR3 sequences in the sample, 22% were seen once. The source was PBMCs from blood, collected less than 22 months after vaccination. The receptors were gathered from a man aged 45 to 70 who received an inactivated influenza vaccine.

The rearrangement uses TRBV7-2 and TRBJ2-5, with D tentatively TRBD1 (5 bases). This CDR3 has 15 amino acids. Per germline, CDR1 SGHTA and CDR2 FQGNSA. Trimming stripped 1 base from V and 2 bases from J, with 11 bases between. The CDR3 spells CASSLVARVQETQYF. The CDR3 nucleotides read TGTGCCAGCAGCTTAGTAGCCAGGGTACAAGAGACCCAGTACTTC.

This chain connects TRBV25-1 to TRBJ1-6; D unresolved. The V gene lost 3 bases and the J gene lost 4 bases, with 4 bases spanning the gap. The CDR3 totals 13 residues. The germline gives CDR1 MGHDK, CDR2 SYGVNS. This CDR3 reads CASSDRYNSPLHF. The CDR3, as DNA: TGTGCCAGCAGTGACCGGTATAATTCACCCCTCCACTTT. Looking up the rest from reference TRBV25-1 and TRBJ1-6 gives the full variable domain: EADIYQTPRYLVIGTGKKITLECSQTMGHDKMYWYQQDPGMELHLIHYSYGVNSTEKGDLSSESTVSRIRTEHFPLTLESARPSHTSQYLCASSDRYNSPLHFGNGTRLTVT.

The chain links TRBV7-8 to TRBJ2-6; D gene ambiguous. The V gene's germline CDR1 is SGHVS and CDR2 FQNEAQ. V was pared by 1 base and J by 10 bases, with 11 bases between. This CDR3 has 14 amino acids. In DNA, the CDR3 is TGTGCCAGCAGCTTAGAAGGTTTCTTGAACGTCCTGACTTTC. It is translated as CASSLEGFLNVLTF.

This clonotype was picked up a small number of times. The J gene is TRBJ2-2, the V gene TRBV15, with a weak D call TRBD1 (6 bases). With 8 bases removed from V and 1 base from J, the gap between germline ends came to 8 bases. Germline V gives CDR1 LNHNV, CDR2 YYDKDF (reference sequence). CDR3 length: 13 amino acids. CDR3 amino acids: CATSGQNTGELFF. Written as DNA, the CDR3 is TGTGCCACCTCGGGACAGAACACCGGGGAGCTGTTTTTT.

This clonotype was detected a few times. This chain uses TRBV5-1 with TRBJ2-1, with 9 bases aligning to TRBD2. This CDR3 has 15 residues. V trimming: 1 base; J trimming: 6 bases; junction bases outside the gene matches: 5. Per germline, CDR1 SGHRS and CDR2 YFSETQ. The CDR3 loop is CASSLQAGGGNEQFF. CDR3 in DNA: TGCGCCAGCAGCTTGCAGGCGGGGGGGGGCAATGAGCAGTTCTTC.

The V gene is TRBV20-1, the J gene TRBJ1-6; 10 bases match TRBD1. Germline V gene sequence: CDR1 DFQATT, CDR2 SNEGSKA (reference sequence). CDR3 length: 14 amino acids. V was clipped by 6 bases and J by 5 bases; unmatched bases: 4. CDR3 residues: CSAPGTGDNSPLHF. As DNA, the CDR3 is TGCAGTGCGCCCGGGACAGGGGATAATTCACCCCTCCACTTT.

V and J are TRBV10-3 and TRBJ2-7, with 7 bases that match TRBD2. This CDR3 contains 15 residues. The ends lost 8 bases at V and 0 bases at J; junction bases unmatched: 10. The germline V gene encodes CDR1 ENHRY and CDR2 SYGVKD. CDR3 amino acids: CAIREVGARSYEQYF. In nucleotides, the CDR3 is TGTGCCATCCGGGAGGTTGGAGCCCGCTCCTACGAGCAGTACTTC.

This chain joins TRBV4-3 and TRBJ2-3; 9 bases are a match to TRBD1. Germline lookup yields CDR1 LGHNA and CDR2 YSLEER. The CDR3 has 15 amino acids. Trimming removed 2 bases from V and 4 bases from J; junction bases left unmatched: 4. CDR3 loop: CASSQITGGADTQYF. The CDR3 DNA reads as TGCGCCAGCAGCCAAATTACAGGGGGCGCAGATACGCAGTATTTT.

CDR3 sequence (DNA): TGTGCCAGCAGCGCCAATAGCGGGAGGGCCGGTGAGCAGTTCTTC. Its protein is CASSANSGRAGEQFF. The chain couples TRBV5-5 to TRBJ2-1; the match to TRBD2 covers 11 bases. The CDR3 contains 15 residues. Germline V gene lookup returns CDR1 SGHKS and CDR2 YYEKEE (reference sequence). The trim removed 4 bases at V and 9 bases at J, leaving 9 bases unmatched.

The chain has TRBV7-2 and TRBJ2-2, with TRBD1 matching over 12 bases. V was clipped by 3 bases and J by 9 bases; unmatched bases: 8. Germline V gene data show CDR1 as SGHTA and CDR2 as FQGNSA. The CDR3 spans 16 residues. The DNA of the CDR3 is TGTGCCAGCAGCTTCTTCCGGGACAGGGGGCACCGGGAGCTGTTTTTT. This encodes CASSFFRDRGHRELFF.

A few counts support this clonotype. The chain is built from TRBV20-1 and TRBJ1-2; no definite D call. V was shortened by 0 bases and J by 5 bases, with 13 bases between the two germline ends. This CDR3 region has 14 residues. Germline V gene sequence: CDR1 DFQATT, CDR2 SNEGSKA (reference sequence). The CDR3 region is CSARDNLRRYGYTF. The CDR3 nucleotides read TGCAGTGCTAGAGATAACCTACGGAGATATGGCTACACCTTC.

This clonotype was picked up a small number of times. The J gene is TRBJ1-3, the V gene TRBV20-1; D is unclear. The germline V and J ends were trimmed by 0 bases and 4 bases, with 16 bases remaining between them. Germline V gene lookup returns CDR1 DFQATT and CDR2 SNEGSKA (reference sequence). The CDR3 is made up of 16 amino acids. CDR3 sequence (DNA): TGCAGTGCTAGAGATTCTTCAGCTGGCGTCGGAAACACCATATATTTT. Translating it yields CSARDSSAGVGNTIYF.

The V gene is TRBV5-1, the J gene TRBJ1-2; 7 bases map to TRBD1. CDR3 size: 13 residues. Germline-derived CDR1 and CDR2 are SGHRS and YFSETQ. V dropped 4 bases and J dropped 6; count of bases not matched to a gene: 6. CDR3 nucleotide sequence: TGCGCCAGCAGCGGGGGACAGATAGATGGCTACACCTTC. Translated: CASSGGQIDGYTF.

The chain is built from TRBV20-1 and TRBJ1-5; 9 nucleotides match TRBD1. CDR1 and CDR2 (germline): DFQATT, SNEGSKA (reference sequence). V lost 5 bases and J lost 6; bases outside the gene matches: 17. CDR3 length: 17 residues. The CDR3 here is CSARPLTGQGRAQPQHF. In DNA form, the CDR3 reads TGCAGTGCTCGCCCCTTAACGGGACAGGGACGGGCTCAGCCCCAGCATTTT.

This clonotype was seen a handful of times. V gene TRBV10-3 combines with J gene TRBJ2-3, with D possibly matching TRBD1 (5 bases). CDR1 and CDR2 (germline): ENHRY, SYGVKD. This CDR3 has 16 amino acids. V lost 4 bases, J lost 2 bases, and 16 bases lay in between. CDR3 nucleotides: TGTGCCATCAGTGGGGGCGGCAGGCGGCCCACAGATACGCAGTATTTT. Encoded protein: CAISGGGRRPTDTQYF.

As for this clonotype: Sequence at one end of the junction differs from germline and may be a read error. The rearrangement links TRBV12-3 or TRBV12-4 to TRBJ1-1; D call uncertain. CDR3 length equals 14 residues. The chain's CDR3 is CASSLAVTNTEALF. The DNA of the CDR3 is TGTGCCAGCAGTTTAGCCGTCACGAACACTGAAGCTTTATTT.

CDR3 bases: TGTGCCAGCACCCAGGTACCCTCCAATGAGCAGTTCTTC. Translating it yields CASTQVPSNEQFF. The chain has TRBV6-1 and TRBJ2-1; D unclear. Looked up from germline, CDR1 is MNHNS and CDR2 is SASEGT. V lost 7 bases to trimming and J lost 6 bases, with 13 bases between them. The CDR3 runs 13 residues.

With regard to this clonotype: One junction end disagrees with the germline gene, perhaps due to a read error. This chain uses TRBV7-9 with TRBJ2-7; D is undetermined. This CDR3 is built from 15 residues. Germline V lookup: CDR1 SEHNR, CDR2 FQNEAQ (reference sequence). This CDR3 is CASGLPSHSSYEQYF. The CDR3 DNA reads TGTGCCAGCGGCTTACCTTCACACTCCTCCTACGAGCAGTACTTC.

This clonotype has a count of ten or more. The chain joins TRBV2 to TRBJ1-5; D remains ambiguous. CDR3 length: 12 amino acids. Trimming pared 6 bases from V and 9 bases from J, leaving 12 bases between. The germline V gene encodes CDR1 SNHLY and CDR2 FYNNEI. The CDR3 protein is CASSELGRPQHF. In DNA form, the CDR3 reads TGTGCCAGCAGCGAACTAGGGAGGCCCCAGCATTTT.

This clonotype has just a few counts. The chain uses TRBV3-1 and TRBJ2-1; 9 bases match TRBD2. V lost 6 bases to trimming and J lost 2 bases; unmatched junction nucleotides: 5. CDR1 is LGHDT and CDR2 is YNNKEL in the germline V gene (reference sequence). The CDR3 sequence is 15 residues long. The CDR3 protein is CASRPGTSPYNEQFF. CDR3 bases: TGTGCCAGCAGACCCGGGACTAGCCCCTACAATGAGCAGTTCTTC.

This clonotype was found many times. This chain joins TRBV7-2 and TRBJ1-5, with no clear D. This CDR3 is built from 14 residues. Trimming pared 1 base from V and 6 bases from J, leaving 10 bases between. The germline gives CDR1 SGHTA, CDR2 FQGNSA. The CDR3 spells CASSLVPSPQPQHF. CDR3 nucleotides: TGTGCCAGCAGCTTAGTTCCCTCGCCTCAGCCCCAGCATTTT.

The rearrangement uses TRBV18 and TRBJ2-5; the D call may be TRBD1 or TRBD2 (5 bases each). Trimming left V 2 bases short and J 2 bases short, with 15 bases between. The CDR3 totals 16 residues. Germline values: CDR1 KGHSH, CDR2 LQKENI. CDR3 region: CASSPKSKGTQETQYF. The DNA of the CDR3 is TGTGCCAGCTCACCAAAGAGTAAAGGGACGCAAGAGACCCAGTACTTC.

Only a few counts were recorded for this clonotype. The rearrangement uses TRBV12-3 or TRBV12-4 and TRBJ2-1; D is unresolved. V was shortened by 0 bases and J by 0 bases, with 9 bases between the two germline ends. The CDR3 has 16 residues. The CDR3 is CASSLAVASSYNEQFF. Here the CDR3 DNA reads TGTGCCAGCAGTTTAGCGGTGGCGAGCTCCTACAATGAGCAGTTCTTC.

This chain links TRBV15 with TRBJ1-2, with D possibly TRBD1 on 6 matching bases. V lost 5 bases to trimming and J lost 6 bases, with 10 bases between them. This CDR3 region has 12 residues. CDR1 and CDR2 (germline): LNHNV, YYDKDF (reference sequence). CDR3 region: CATSAHRDGYTF. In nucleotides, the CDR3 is TGTGCCACCAGCGCTCACAGGGATGGCTACACCTTC.

The CDR3 sequence is CASRRDWRSSSYNEQFF. CDR3 DNA: TGTGCCAGCAGACGGGACTGGCGTTCGAGCTCCTACAATGAGCAGTTCTTC. The rearrangement joins TRBV14 to TRBJ2-1; D possibly corresponds to TRBD2 (6 bases). Trimming left V 6 bases short and J 0 bases short, with 18 bases between. CDR1 is SGHDN, CDR2 FVKESK, per germline. The CDR3 contains 17 residues.